One sample yielded the 19 T cell receptor beta chains listed below, sequenced in a study of a mutant IDH1 vaccine in newly diagnosed glioma. Data came from immunoSEQ multiplex PCR; TCRdb stores just in-frame clones and leaves some out. The repertoire holds tens of thousands of clones, with roughly 90% as singletons. Described time point: baseline, week 1 (first vaccination visit). Indicated treatment: pre-vaccination baseline after standard-of-care therapy. Sequenced here: PBMCs, sampled from a glioma patient treated with radiotherapy, temozolomide or both. These receptors came from a man aged 35-49 years with glioma.

The chain couples TRBV2 to TRBJ1-5, with TRBD1 identical over 9 bases. CDR3 length: 15 residues. V lost 5 bases, J lost 5 bases, and 7 bases stayed unmatched. Looked up from germline, CDR1 is SNHLY and CDR2 is FYNNEI. CDR3 in amino acids: CASSLTGGTHQPQHF. As DNA, the CDR3 is TGTGCCAGCAGTTTGACAGGGGGGACGCATCAGCCCCAGCATTTT.

The V and J genes are TRBV19 and TRBJ2-7; D may be TRBD2 (6 bases). CDR3 length: 13 amino acids. From germline, CDR1 is LNHDA and CDR2 SQIVND (reference sequence). Trimming removed 3 bases at V and 5 bases at J, with 11 bases between. CDR3 coding DNA: TGTGCCAGTAGTATTTTCCCGGGGGACGAGCAGTACTTC. It codes for CASSIFPGDEQYF.

The chain joins TRBV6-5 to TRBJ2-3; weak D call: TRBD2 (5 bases). From germline, CDR1 is MNHEY and CDR2 SVGAGI. The V end lost 4 bases, the J end lost 7 bases, and 18 bases lay between the germline ends. There are 15 residues in the CDR3. DNA of the CDR3: TGTGCCAGCAGTTCGGACGGACTGTACATGAATACGCAGTATTTT. Its protein product is CASSSDGLYMNTQYF.

The V and J genes are TRBV10-1 and TRBJ2-7; D is undetermined. V gave up 5 bases and J gave up 4 bases, with 12 bases separating them. Germline CDR1 and CDR2: WNHNN and SYGVQD (reference sequence). The CDR3 is 13 amino acids. The CDR3 sequence is CASSWRPRYEQYF. CDR3 bases: TGCGCCAGCAGTTGGAGACCCAGGTACGAGCAGTACTTC.

V gene TRBV9 combines with J gene TRBJ1-4; D gene ambiguous. The CDR3 has 18 residues. V lost 0 bases and J 0 bases, leaving 15 bases between the germline ends. Germline CDR1 SGDLS, CDR2 YYNGEE. The CDR3 protein is CASSVGDKRIATNEKLFF. The DNA for the CDR3 is TGTGCCAGCAGCGTAGGAGATAAGAGAATAGCAACTAATGAAAAACTGTTTTTT. The complete variable domain, with remaining parts taken from reference TRBV9 and TRBJ1-4, reads DSGVTQTPKHLITATGQRVTLRCSPRSGDLSVYWYQQSLDQGLQFLIQYYNGEERAKGNILERFSAQQFPDLHSELNLSSLELGDSALYFCASSVGDKRIATNEKLFFGSGTQLSVL.

This clone has only one observation. The chain combines TRBV19 with TRBJ2-2, with 9 positions matching TRBD2. Germline V gene lookup returns CDR1 LNHDA and CDR2 SQIVND (reference sequence). This CDR3 is 14 amino acids long. V was clipped by 6 bases and J by 3 bases; unmatched bases: 2. The CDR3 sequence is CASRTSGDTGELFF. The CDR3 region has the DNA TGTGCCAGTAGGACTAGCGGAGACACCGGGGAGCTGTTTTTT.

The V and J genes are TRBV7-8 and TRBJ2-7; D gene uncertain. Germline CDR1 SGHVS, CDR2 FQNEAQ. The CDR3 sequence is 13 residues long. V lost 8 bases and J 1 base, leaving 12 bases between the germline ends. As DNA, the CDR3 is TGTGCCAGCGGCCCCCTAGGGTCCTACGAGCAGTACTTC. It encodes CASGPLGSYEQYF.

The chain recombines TRBV18 with TRBJ2-7; no reliable D call. The CDR3 totals 14 residues. Trimming cost V 3 bases and J 6 bases, with 15 bases left between them. Germline V gives CDR1 KGHSH, CDR2 LQKENI. CDR3 amino acids: CASSPRPLDGEQYF. CDR3 coding DNA: TGTGCCAGCTCACCCCGCCCTCTTGACGGCGAGCAGTACTTC.

The J gene is TRBJ2-5, the V gene TRBV10-2; 9 nucleotides align to TRBD2. The germline CDR1 and CDR2 sequences are WSHSY and SAAADI. The CDR3 consists of 13 residues. The ends lost 7 bases at V and 3 bases at J; junction bases unmatched: 3. CDR3 coding DNA: TGCGCCAGCAAATCTAGCGGGAAAGAGACCCAGTACTTC. As protein: CASKSSGKETQYF.

The rearrangement joins TRBV2 to TRBJ2-7, with a weak D call TRBD1 (5 bases). Trimming removed 7 bases from V and 0 bases from J, with 10 bases in between. This CDR3 is 13 amino acids long. CDR1 and CDR2 (germline): SNHLY, FYNNEI. CDR3: CASKKTASYEQYF. The CDR3, as DNA: TGTGCCAGCAAGAAGACAGCCTCCTACGAGCAGTACTTC.

This clone was seen only once. The CDR3 bases are TGTGCCAGCAGCTCGTCTCGGGACAGGGTGTTAAAACTGTTTTTT. Amino acid sequence: CASSSSRDRVLKLFF. The chain joins TRBV7-9 to TRBJ1-4; 9 nucleotides line up with TRBD1. CDR3 length: 15 residues. Germline V CDR1 and CDR2: SEHNR, FQNEAQ (reference sequence). V lost 4 bases to trimming and J lost 10 bases; unmatched junction nucleotides: 10.

The chain has TRBV9 and TRBJ2-7; D uncertain. V dropped 3 bases and J dropped 6 bases, with 13 bases sitting between them. CDR1 and CDR2 from the germline V gene are SGDLS and YYNGEE. The CDR3 is 13 amino acids. This CDR3 is CASSAQINSEQYF. The CDR3 nucleotides read TGTGCCAGCAGCGCCCAAATTAACTCCGAGCAGTACTTC.

The chain is built from TRBV21-1 and TRBJ2-7; the table assigns TRBD2, which was not confirmed against the DNA. TRBV21-1 is described as a pseudogene. This CDR3 comprises 18 residues. The CDR3 loop reads CASSKEGPESGRRYEQYF. Here the CDR3 DNA reads TGTGCCAGCAGCAAAGAAGGACCGGAGAGCGGGAGGAGGTACGAGCAGTACTTC.

The rearrangement links TRBV5-4 to TRBJ1-2; 10 nucleotides line up with TRBD1. Germline V gene sequence: CDR1 SGHNT, CDR2 YYREEE (reference sequence). With V trimmed by 4 bases and J by 6 bases, 3 bases remained unmatched. This CDR3 has 13 residues. The DNA for the CDR3 is TGTGCCAGCAGCGGACAGGGGGGAAATGGCTACACCTTC. Protein sequence: CASSGQGGNGYTF.

The V call is TRBV6-6, the J call TRBJ1-4, with D maybe TRBD1 (6 bases). Germline lookup yields CDR1 MNHNY and CDR2 SVGAGI (reference sequence). The V end was cut by 0 bases, the J end by 4 bases, with 12 bases between. The CDR3 contains 16 residues. The CDR3 nucleotides read TGTGCCAGCAGTTACTCGGGGGCGGGGGGTAATGAAAAACTGTTTTTT. Residues: CASSYSGAGGNEKLFF.

This chain uses TRBV9 with TRBJ2-5, with TRBD2 identical over 9 bases. The V gene end was trimmed by 4 bases and the J gene end by 5 bases; junction bases not matched to a gene: 12. Germline CDR1 and CDR2: SGDLS and YYNGEE. CDR3 length: 16 amino acids. In DNA form, the CDR3 reads TGTGCCAGCAGCTCCAAAGCGCGGGAGGGCCGGGAGACCCAGTACTTC. It is translated as CASSSKAREGRETQYF.

This chain connects TRBV10-1 to TRBJ2-7, with D uncertain. Per germline, CDR1 WNHNN and CDR2 SYGVQD (reference sequence). V was shortened by 0 bases and J by 2 bases, with 14 bases between the two germline ends. There are 16 residues in the CDR3. The DNA of the CDR3 is TGCGCCAGCAGTGAGTCTGATGGGCACCCGGCCTACGAGCAGTACTTC. Translating it yields CASSESDGHPAYEQYF.

As to this clone: At the DNA level, this CDR3 is encoded by other sequences in the same sample as well. The V and J genes are TRBV9 and TRBJ2-1; a possible D gene is TRBD2 (6 bases). The CDR3 has 15 residues. Trimming shortened V by 0 bases and J by 1 base, and 8 bases separated the two germline ends. Germline CDR1 is SGDLS and CDR2 is YYNGEE. The CDR3 sequence: CASSVGGGSYNEQFF. DNA for the CDR3: TGTGCCAGCAGCGTAGGGGGAGGTTCCTACAATGAGCAGTTCTTC. Filled out from reference TRBV9 and TRBJ2-1, the complete variable domain reads DSGVTQTPKHLITATGQRVTLRCSPRSGDLSVYWYQQSLDQGLQFLIQYYNGEERAKGNILERFSAQQFPDLHSELNLSSLELGDSALYFCASSVGGGSYNEQFFGPGTRLTVL.

On this clone itself: One junction end does not reproduce the germline sequence, and a read error may be involved. This chain's CDR3 is CASSPRDSHNEQFF. DNA for the CDR3: TGTGCTAGCAGCCCTCGGGACTCTCACAATGAGCAGTTCTTC. V is TRBV7-7 and J is TRBJ2-1, with D possibly being TRBD2 (6 bases). The germline gives CDR1 SSHAT, CDR2 FNYEAQ (reference sequence). This CDR3 has 14 amino acids.